Below are 29 T cell receptor beta chains sequenced from a single sample in a study of blood T cell repertoires in COVID-19. Assay used: immunoSEQ multiplex PCR; TCRdb lists only in-frame clones, some missing. The profile covers 350,000 or so clones, with nearly 90% appearing a single time and approximately 6.2% taken by the ten largest. Sequenced input: peripheral blood. These receptors were obtained from a man between 18 and 29 years old with active or convalescent COVID-19.

This clone occurred once. The rearrangement joins TRBV4-3 to TRBJ1-5; D call uncertain. V shed 4 bases and J shed 1 base, with 8 bases lying between them. CDR3 length: 14 residues. Germline CDR1 reads LGHNA; CDR2 reads YSLEER. For the CDR3, the DNA is TGCGCCAGCAGCCCAGACATCAGCAATCAGCCCCAGCATTTT. Its translation: CASSPDISNQPQHF.

The genes are TRBV19 and TRBJ2-7; perhaps TRBD1 as D (6 bases). CDR1 and CDR2 (germline): LNHDA, SQIVND (reference sequence). This CDR3 spans 15 amino acids. Trimming pared 4 bases from V and 6 bases from J, leaving 19 bases between. CDR3 bases: TGTGCCAGTAGTAGTACCGGGACAATGTGGAGCGAGCAGTACTTC. Translation: CASSSTGTMWSEQYF.

The chain combines TRBV20-1 with TRBJ1-5; the match to TRBD1 covers 8 bases. Trimming took 3 bases from V and 3 from J; bases not matched to a gene: 4. Per the germline V gene, CDR1 is DFQATT and CDR2 is SNEGSKA (reference sequence). This CDR3 is 14 amino acids long. CDR3 loop: CSASGDRPNQPQHF. The CDR3 coding sequence is TGCAGTGCTAGTGGGGACAGGCCCAATCAGCCCCAGCATTTT.

This rearrangement joins TRBV27 to TRBJ1-2; D unresolved. In germline, CDR1 is MNHEY, CDR2 SMNVEV (reference sequence). CDR3 length equals 14 residues. The germline V and J ends were trimmed by 5 bases and 3 bases, with 13 bases remaining between them. CDR3 DNA: TGTGCCAGCAGTACGATCGGGGTTCACTATGGCTACACCTTC. Translation: CASSTIGVHYGYTF.

The rearrangement uses TRBV28 and TRBJ1-1, with 9 positions matching TRBD1. The CDR3 covers 13 residues. J was trimmed by 6 bases and V by 8 bases; bases with no gene match: 7. From germline, CDR1 is MDHEN and CDR2 SYDVKM. The DNA for the CDR3 is TGTGCCAGCGTGGACAGGGGACTCGCTGAAGCTTTCTTT. It translates to CASVDRGLAEAFF.

The chain links TRBV29-1 to TRBJ1-1, with a weak D call TRBD1 (5 bases). V lost 4 bases and J 1 base, leaving 7 bases between the germline ends. Germline CDR1 SQVTM, CDR2 ANQGSEA. CDR3 length equals 12 residues. CDR3 region: CSVVGGNTEAFF. The CDR3 coding sequence is TGCAGCGTTGTGGGGGGGAACACTGAAGCTTTCTTT.

A single count supports this clone. The chain couples TRBV18 to TRBJ2-1; possibly TRBD2 for D (6 bases). This CDR3 region has 17 residues. CDR1 and CDR2 from the germline V gene are KGHSH and LQKENI. Trimming cost V 3 bases and J 2 bases, with 17 bases left between them. Here the CDR3 reads CASSPKVSGATYNEQFF. The CDR3 bases are TGTGCCAGCTCACCGAAAGTTTCGGGAGCCACCTACAATGAGCAGTTCTTC.

V and J are TRBV27 and TRBJ1-6; 8 bases match TRBD1. This CDR3 has 16 residues. Germline V CDR1 and CDR2: MNHEY, SMNVEV (reference sequence). J gave up 1 base and V 6 bases, and 5 bases lay outside the gene matches. The CDR3 coding sequence is TGTGCCAGCAGGCGGGGACAGGCGTCCTATAATTCACCCCTCCACTTT. It is translated as CASRRGQASYNSPLHF.

The chain carries TRBV7-2 and TRBJ2-7; a weak D match, TRBD2 (5 bases). With 3 bases removed from V and 0 bases from J, the gap between germline ends came to 12 bases. Per germline, CDR1 SGHTA and CDR2 FQGNSA. CDR3 length: 15 amino acids. The CDR3 coding sequence is TGTGCCAGCAGCTTCCGGACTGGGTCCTCCTACGAGCAGTACTTC. As protein: CASSFRTGSSYEQYF.

The rearrangement uses TRBV4-3 and TRBJ1-6; no clear D gene. Germline V gene data show CDR1 as LGHNA and CDR2 as YSLEER. V was shortened by 0 bases and J by 6 bases, with 9 bases between the two germline ends. The CDR3 is made up of 15 amino acids. The CDR3 bases are TGCGCCAGCAGCCAAGACAGACAAGCTAATTCACCCCTCCACTTT. Translating gives CASSQDRQANSPLHF.

This clone was observed once. The genes are TRBV24-1 and TRBJ2-3; tentatively, D is TRBD2 (6 bases). V lost 5 bases and J 2 bases, leaving 16 bases between the germline ends. The CDR3 runs 16 residues. The germline V gene has CDR1 KGHDR and CDR2 SFDVKD. CDR3 in amino acids: CATSGDSGLPTDTQYF. The CDR3 DNA reads as TGTGCCACCAGTGGGGACTCAGGCCTCCCCACAGATACGCAGTATTTT.

The chain is built from TRBV7-9 and TRBJ1-6, with a weak D call TRBD1 (5 bases). The germline gives CDR1 SEHNR, CDR2 FQNEAQ (reference sequence). The CDR3 has 14 amino acids. The V gene lost 8 bases and the J gene lost 6 bases, with 14 bases spanning the gap. The CDR3: CASDTWGRNSPLHF. CDR3 in DNA: TGTGCCAGCGACACGTGGGGCCGTAATTCACCCCTCCACTTT. The entire variable domain, with the rest obtained from reference TRBV7-9 and TRBJ1-6, is as follows: DTGVSQNPRHKITKRGQNVTFRCDPISEHNRLYWYRQTLGQGPEFLTYFQNEAQLEKSRLLSDRFSAERPKGSFSTLEIQRTEQGDSAMYLCASDTWGRNSPLHFGNGTRLTVT.

This clone turned up a few times. The V call is TRBV7-9, the J call TRBJ1-1; perhaps TRBD1 as D (6 bases). The V gene lost 4 bases and the J gene lost 2 bases, with 11 bases spanning the gap. The germline CDR1 and CDR2 sequences are SEHNR and FQNEAQ (reference sequence). The CDR3 has 14 amino acids. CDR3 loop: CASSWDIRNTEAFF. DNA of the CDR3: TGTGCCAGCAGCTGGGACATCCGTAACACTGAAGCTTTCTTT.

The chain has TRBV4-3 and TRBJ2-7, with D possibly matching TRBD2 (6 bases). Germline V gene sequence: CDR1 LGHNA, CDR2 YSLEER. The CDR3 spans 15 residues. The germline V and J ends were trimmed by 1 base and 2 bases, with 12 bases remaining between them. Here the CDR3 DNA reads TGCGCCAGCAGCCAAGTGATAGGCGGGACCTACGAGCAGTACTTC. Residues: CASSQVIGGTYEQYF.

The chain couples TRBV7-2 to TRBJ1-2; 9 bases line up with TRBD1. The CDR3 length is 15 residues. CDR1 and CDR2 from the germline V gene are SGHTA and FQGNSA. V was clipped by 5 bases and J by 3 bases; unmatched bases: 7. The CDR3 region is CASSPTGTGYYGYTF. The CDR3 DNA follows: TGTGCCAGCAGCCCAACGGGGACAGGGTACTATGGCTACACCTTC.

The chain combines TRBV10-3 with TRBJ1-4; 7 bases line up with TRBD1. Trimming cost V 9 bases and J 8 bases; bases outside gene matches: 9. The CDR3 totals 13 residues. Germline CDR1 and CDR2: ENHRY and SYGVKD. This CDR3 is CAIRGQTEEKLFF. CDR3 sequence (DNA): TGTGCCATTAGGGGGCAGACCGAAGAAAAACTGTTTTTT.

The chain carries TRBV7-2 and TRBJ1-1; D not resolved. V was clipped by 3 bases and J by 10 bases, with 18 bases between them. The germline V gene has CDR1 SGHTA and CDR2 FQGNSA. The CDR3 loop spans 14 amino acids. This chain's CDR3 is CASSFTTQPIGAFF. The CDR3 DNA reads as TGTGCCAGCAGCTTCACGACACAGCCCATCGGAGCTTTCTTT.

The chain employs TRBV19 and TRBJ2-7, with 11 bases matching TRBD2. CDR3 size: 14 residues. Per germline, CDR1 LNHDA and CDR2 SQIVND (reference sequence). Trimming took 5 bases from V and 5 from J; bases not matched to a gene: 5. The CDR3 region is CASSLGLAGDEQYF. The CDR3 DNA sequence: TGTGCCAGTAGTCTCGGACTAGCGGGTGACGAGCAGTACTTC.

The chain carries TRBV7-2 and TRBJ1-5; possibly TRBD1 for D (5 bases). V lost 6 bases to trimming and J lost 6 bases, with 18 bases between them. Germline values: CDR1 SGHTA, CDR2 FQGNSA. This CDR3 has 15 residues. CDR3 in DNA: TGTGCCAGCAGTTTGCCGGGAAGGGGAGGTCAGCCCCAGCATTTT. Protein product: CASSLPGRGGQPQHF.

This clone was seen more than once but under ten times. The rearrangement uses TRBV5-1 and TRBJ1-1; 7 bases agree with TRBD1. CDR3 size: 13 residues. Looked up from germline, CDR1 is SGHRS and CDR2 is YFSETQ. V dropped 7 bases and J dropped 4; count of bases not matched to a gene: 7. CDR3 loop: CASQGGIGTEAFF. Here the CDR3 DNA reads TGCGCCAGCCAGGGGGGTATTGGCACTGAAGCTTTCTTT.

This sequence joins TRBV28 and TRBJ2-7; 8 positions agree with TRBD2. Germline assignment: CDR1 MDHEN and CDR2 SYDVKM. Trimming cost V 4 bases and J 0 bases; bases outside gene matches: 11. This CDR3 is 17 amino acids long. The CDR3 DNA follows: TGTGCCAGCAGTTCTACCCAGGGGAGCGGGAGCTCCTACGAGCAGTACTTC. Amino acid sequence: CASSSTQGSGSSYEQYF.

CDR3 sequence: CASSLGGRGPTGELFF. CDR3 nucleotide sequence: TGTGCCAGCAGTTTAGGGGGCAGGGGGCCCACCGGGGAGCTGTTTTTT. The J gene is TRBJ2-2, the V gene TRBV28, with 8 bases aligning to TRBD1. The V gene end was trimmed by 2 bases and the J gene end by 4 bases; junction bases not matched to a gene: 6. Germline CDR1 and CDR2: MDHEN and SYDVKM. The CDR3 covers 16 residues.

This chain connects TRBV27 to TRBJ2-2, with TRBD2 as a possible D gene (5 bases). Germline values: CDR1 MNHEY, CDR2 SMNVEV (reference sequence). Trimming stripped 6 bases from V and 6 bases from J, with 11 bases between. The CDR3 length is 13 residues. CDR3 in amino acids: CASSFLRAGELFF. Written as DNA, the CDR3 is TGTGCCAGCAGCTTTTTGAGGGCCGGGGAGCTGTTTTTT.

J is TRBJ2-1 and V is TRBV27, with TRBD2 matching over 14 bases. The germline V gene encodes CDR1 MNHEY and CDR2 SMNVEV (reference sequence). CDR3 length: 15 amino acids. Unmatched junction bases numbered 4, after V lost 4 bases and J lost 8 bases. The CDR3, as DNA: TGTGCCAGCAGTTGGGGACTAGCGGGAGTTGATGAGCAGTTCTTC. Its protein is CASSWGLAGVDEQFF.

This clone was observed a handful of times. J is TRBJ1-5 and V is TRBV7-2; 9 bases fit TRBD1. The CDR3 runs to 14 residues. Germline assignment: CDR1 SGHTA and CDR2 FQGNSA. V was clipped by 5 bases and J by 6 bases; unmatched bases: 5. The CDR3 region is CASSEDRGGQPQHF. Here the CDR3 DNA reads TGTGCCAGCAGCGAGGACAGGGGTGGTCAGCCCCAGCATTTT.

This chain connects TRBV5-5 to TRBJ2-2; 8 bases fit TRBD2. The V gene end was trimmed by 0 bases and the J gene end by 5 bases; junction bases not matched to a gene: 6. CDR3 length: 16 residues. Per the germline V gene, CDR1 is SGHKS and CDR2 is YYEKEE (reference sequence). The CDR3 region is CASSLAWRGVTGELFF. DNA of the CDR3: TGTGCCAGCAGCTTGGCTTGGCGGGGGGTTACCGGGGAGCTGTTTTTT. Based on the CDR3 plus reference TRBV5-5 and TRBJ2-2, the full variable domain is DAGVTQSPTHLIKTRGQQVTLRCSPISGHKSVSWYQQVLGQGPQFIFQYYEKEERGRGNFPDRFSARQFPNYSSELNVNALLLGDSALYLCASSLAWRGVTGELFFGEGSRLTVL.

DNA for the CDR3: TGTGCCAGTAGCCCCGTAATGGCGGCGAGGGTAGTCGAGCAGTACTTC. It specifies CASSPVMAARVVEQYF. J is TRBJ2-7 and V is TRBV6-2 or TRBV6-3, with a possible D match to TRBD2 (5 bases). V dropped 9 bases and J dropped 6 bases, with 27 bases sitting between them. Germline lookup yields CDR1 MNHEY and CDR2 SVGEGT. This CDR3 comprises 16 residues.

This chain connects TRBV28 to TRBJ1-5; 8 bases agree with TRBD1. This CDR3 region has 16 residues. V trimming: 3 bases; J trimming: 2 bases; junction bases outside the gene matches: 6. In germline, CDR1 is MDHEN, CDR2 SYDVKM. The CDR3 loop is CASSLQGAFGNQPQHF. For the CDR3, the DNA is TGTGCCAGCAGTTTGCAGGGGGCTTTTGGCAATCAGCCCCAGCATTTT.

The gene calls are TRBV24-1 and TRBJ2-7; perhaps TRBD2 as D (5 bases). The V end was cut by 5 bases, the J end by 6 bases, with 19 bases between. CDR1 and CDR2 from the germline V gene are KGHDR and SFDVKD. The CDR3 loop spans 15 amino acids. The CDR3 spells CATSVEAAPRAEQYF. The CDR3 DNA reads as TGTGCCACCAGTGTTGAGGCAGCTCCGCGGGCCGAGCAGTACTTC.